The entry below describes one TCR beta chain. This specimen belongs to a study of blood T cell repertoires in COVID-19. On the study more broadly: Acute and convalescent COVID-19 specimens originated in the United States, Italy and Spain. Sources were T cells, B-cell-depleted T cells, or PBMCs; the material itself was cDNA or gDNA.

In the original processing: Amplification with reference gene primers provided the estimates of nucleated cell counts. Assay: immunoSEQ multiplex PCR; the TCRdb copy retains only in-frame clones and omits some. V and J calls and clone size are as listed in that table; D and trimming were resolved from the DNA. The sample lists roughly 170,000 clones; roughly 85% were seen once. The V end lost 9 bases, the J end lost 2 bases, and 19 bases lay between the germline ends. The germline CDR1 and CDR2 sequences are KGHDR and SFDVKD. The CDR3 has 16 amino acids. The TCR was taken from a woman in her seventies with acute or convalescent COVID-19. The sequenced sample was peripheral blood. The rearrangement joins TRBV24-1 to TRBJ2-1, with D perhaps TRBD1 (6 bases). CDR3 sequence reads: CATGESGVSTYNEQFF. CDR3 in DNA: TGTGCCACCGGGGAATCAGGGGTTTCGACCTACAATGAGCAGTTCTTC.